What follows are 24 T cell receptor beta chains derived from one specimen sequenced in a study of T cell clonotyping in hematopoietic cell transplantation. Clones were sequenced by immunoSEQ multiplex PCR, and TCRdb holds only the in-frame ones, with some missing. In the table there are roughly 40,000 clones, 85% to 95% of which are singletons. Sequenced sample: peripheral blood mononuclear cells. The receptors derive from a woman in her forties or fifties in good health. Some clones in this sample may be carry-over from other donors' samples.

The CDR3 nucleotides are TGTGCCAGCAGTCCTCGGAGCTCTGGAAACACCATATATTTT. This translates into CASSPRSSGNTIYF. The rearrangement joins TRBV27 to TRBJ1-3; D not resolved. Germline CDR1 is MNHEY and CDR2 is SMNVEV (reference sequence). V was clipped by 5 bases and J by 0 bases, with 8 bases between them. The CDR3 has 14 residues.

The V gene is TRBV4-3, the J gene TRBJ1-2; D possibly corresponds to TRBD1 (5 bases). Germline V gene sequence: CDR1 LGHNA, CDR2 YSLEER. V shed 4 bases and J shed 3 bases, with 12 bases lying between them. CDR3 size: 14 residues. The DNA of the CDR3 is TGCGCCAGCAGCCGCTTGGCCAGGGACTATGGCTACACCTTC. This encodes CASSRLARDYGYTF.

The chain employs TRBV11-1 and TRBJ2-3; D remains unclear. Trimming shortened V by 4 bases and J by 2 bases, and 1 base separated the two germline ends. Germline V gene lookup returns CDR1 SGHAT and CDR2 FQDESV (reference sequence). The CDR3 is 11 residues long. The DNA of the CDR3 is TGTGCCAGCAGCTACACAGATACGCAGTATTTT. Residues: CASSYTDTQYF.

The CDR3 protein is CASSQDGPGANEKLFF. The CDR3 DNA reads TGCGCCAGCAGCCAAGATGGGCCAGGGGCTAATGAAAAACTGTTTTTT. The rearrangement joins TRBV4-3 to TRBJ1-4, with D possibly matching TRBD1 (6 bases). This CDR3 spans 16 amino acids. From germline, CDR1 is LGHNA and CDR2 YSLEER. V was pared by 0 bases and J by 3 bases, with 11 bases between.

This sequence joins TRBV6-5 and TRBJ1-2; D is unclear. Looked up from germline, CDR1 is MNHEY and CDR2 is SVGAGI. The V end was cut by 0 bases, the J end by 0 bases, with 8 bases between. This CDR3 is built from 15 residues. The CDR3: CASSYSRGSNYGYTF. The CDR3 bases are TGTGCCAGCAGTTACTCCCGGGGTTCTAACTATGGCTACACCTTC.

This chain joins TRBV11-3 and TRBJ2-3, with TRBD1 matching 9 bases. CDR1 and CDR2 from the germline V gene are SGHNT and YENEEA. The V and J ends lost 5 bases and 9 bases, in that order; junction bases with no gene match: 9. The CDR3 runs 14 residues. The CDR3 is CASSPSTGGRTQYF. CDR3 bases: TGTGCCAGCAGCCCAAGTACAGGGGGCAGGACGCAGTATTTT.

V and J are TRBV19 and TRBJ1-2; the D is unclear. The CDR3 has 13 amino acids. Trimming removed 3 bases from V and 8 bases from J, with 13 bases in between. CDR1 is LNHDA, CDR2 SQIVND, per germline (reference sequence). CDR3 in amino acids: CASSIRYVGGYTF. The CDR3 DNA is TGTGCCAGTAGTATCAGATACGTAGGCGGCTACACCTTC.

CDR3 loop: CASSQEPGSEAFF. The CDR3 DNA is TGCGCCAGCAGCCAAGAGCCGGGCTCTGAAGCTTTCTTT. The chain carries TRBV4-3 and TRBJ1-1; the D is unclear. Trimming pared 0 bases from V and 6 bases from J, leaving 8 bases between. The CDR3 contains 13 residues. CDR1 is LGHNA and CDR2 is YSLEER in the germline V gene.

V is TRBV10-3 and J is TRBJ1-2; no definite D call. The CDR3 loop spans 14 amino acids. Germline CDR1 is ENHRY and CDR2 is SYGVKD. Deletions cut 10 bases from V and 0 bases from J, with 15 bases between. The CDR3 region has the DNA TGTGCCACTACCTCCCGACCGGCTAACTATGGCTACACCTTC. Encoded protein: CATTSRPANYGYTF.

This sequence joins TRBV2 and TRBJ1-5; 9 bases match TRBD1. There are 14 residues in the CDR3. Per the germline V gene, CDR1 is SNHLY and CDR2 is FYNNEI. Trimming removed 7 bases from V and 5 bases from J; junction bases left unmatched: 6. The CDR3 loop reads CASIHRGLDQPQHF. DNA of the CDR3: TGTGCCAGCATTCACAGGGGGCTCGATCAGCCCCAGCATTTT. Using reference TRBV2 and TRBJ1-5 for the parts outside the CDR3, the full variable domain is EPEVTQTPSHQVTQMGQEVILRCVPISNHLYFYWYRQILGQKVEFLVSFYNNEISEKSEIFDDQFSVERPDGSNFTLKIRSTKLEDSAMYFCASIHRGLDQPQHFGDGTRLSIL.

The chain has TRBV19 and TRBJ2-6, with unresolved D. This CDR3 comprises 15 residues. Trimming took 5 bases from V and 0 from J, leaving 8 bases between them. The germline CDR1 and CDR2 sequences are LNHDA and SQIVND (reference sequence). The CDR3: CASSSDPSGANVLTF. CDR3 in DNA: TGTGCCAGTAGTTCTGACCCCTCTGGGGCCAACGTCCTGACTTTC.

This chain's CDR3 is CASSRLPTGGLYSNQPQHF. The CDR3, as DNA: TGCGCCAGCAGCCGATTACCGACAGGGGGCCTATATAGCAATCAGCCCCAGCATTTT. The gene calls are TRBV4-1 and TRBJ1-5; 10 bases are shared with TRBD1. Germline V CDR1 and CDR2: MGHRA, YSYEKL. The CDR3 has 19 residues. Trimming cost V 4 bases and J 0 bases; bases outside gene matches: 12.

The rearrangement joins TRBV7-2 to TRBJ1-5, with no clear D. The germline V gene encodes CDR1 SGHTA and CDR2 FQGNSA. The V end was cut by 3 bases, the J end by 7 bases, with 7 bases between. CDR3 size: 12 residues. CDR3 region: CASSFKGQPQHF. The CDR3 region has the DNA TGTGCCAGCAGCTTCAAAGGCCAGCCCCAGCATTTT.

The chain links TRBV28 to TRBJ2-1, with a possible D match to TRBD2 (5 bases). V gave up 6 bases and J gave up 10 bases, with 19 bases separating them. The germline V gene has CDR1 MDHEN and CDR2 SYDVKM. There are 14 residues in the CDR3. The DNA of the CDR3 is TGTGCCAGCAGCCGTTTGAGTAGGACTCAAGAGCAGTTCTTC. Residues: CASSRLSRTQEQFF.

This chain connects TRBV6-5 to TRBJ2-2; TRBD1 or TRBD2 may be the D gene (6 bases each). From germline, CDR1 is MNHEY and CDR2 SVGAGI. Trimming removed 0 bases from V and 7 bases from J, with 9 bases in between. This CDR3 region has 14 residues. The CDR3, as DNA: TGTGCCAGCAGTTACTCGAGGGGGGTCGGGGAGCTGTTTTTT. It codes for CASSYSRGVGELFF.

The V gene is TRBV7-2, the J gene TRBJ1-5, with TRBD1 as a possible D gene (5 bases). Germline values: CDR1 SGHTA, CDR2 FQGNSA. Trimming removed 5 bases at V and 6 bases at J, with 17 bases between. This CDR3 spans 15 amino acids. The CDR3: CASSPGGGNSQPQHF. The CDR3, as DNA: TGTGCCAGCAGCCCCGGGGGAGGGAACAGTCAGCCCCAGCATTTT. The whole variable domain, remainder taken from reference TRBV7-2 and TRBJ1-5, is GAGVSQSPSNKVTEKGKDVELRCDPISGHTALYWYRQSLGQGLEFLIYFQGNSAPDKSGLPSDRFSAERTGGSVSTLTIQRTQQEDSAVYLCASSPGGGNSQPQHFGDGTRLSIL.

The V call is TRBV7-2, the J call TRBJ1-6; D remains unclear. The CDR3 totals 16 residues. Germline V gene data show CDR1 as SGHTA and CDR2 as FQGNSA. V was cut by 5 bases and J by 0 bases, with 11 bases left in between. CDR3 in amino acids: CASSQGISSYNSPLHF. CDR3 nucleotide sequence: TGTGCCAGCAGCCAAGGAATAAGCTCCTATAATTCACCCCTCCACTTT.

The chain recombines TRBV6-5 with TRBJ1-3, with a weak D call TRBD1 (5 bases). Per germline, CDR1 MNHEY and CDR2 SVGAGI. Trimming took 2 bases from V and 0 from J, leaving 11 bases between them. The CDR3 is made up of 16 amino acids. In DNA, the CDR3 is TGTGCCAGCAGTTACGGGGACGCCATCTCTGGAAACACCATATATTTT. It encodes CASSYGDAISGNTIYF.

This clone was recorded only once. V usage is TRBV12-5 and J usage is TRBJ1-1; TRBD1 is a possible D gene (5 bases). Germline V gene lookup returns CDR1 LGHNT and CDR2 FRNRAP. The CDR3 extends over 15 amino acids. Deletions cut 2 bases from V and 2 bases from J, with 12 bases between. Here the CDR3 reads CASGLLGTSNTEAFF. For the CDR3, the DNA is TGTGCTAGTGGTTTGTTGGGGACGTCTAACACTGAAGCTTTCTTT.

V gene TRBV7-2 combines with J gene TRBJ1-5; TRBD1 agrees at 11 bases. The junction had 7 bases not matched to a gene; V was cut back by 5 bases and J by 7 bases. Germline V gene data show CDR1 as SGHTA and CDR2 as FQGNSA. The CDR3 length is 15 residues. The CDR3 loop reads CASSPYGQGAQPQHF. CDR3 bases: TGTGCCAGCAGCCCCTATGGACAGGGGGCCCAGCCCCAGCATTTT. Drawing the rest from reference TRBV7-2 and TRBJ1-5, the complete variable domain is GAGVSQSPSNKVTEKGKDVELRCDPISGHTALYWYRQSLGQGLEFLIYFQGNSAPDKSGLPSDRFSAERTGGSVSTLTIQRTQQEDSAVYLCASSPYGQGAQPQHFGDGTRLSIL.

The chain combines TRBV28 with TRBJ1-2; D gene unclear. The germline V gene has CDR1 MDHEN and CDR2 SYDVKM. V was trimmed by 3 bases and J by 5 bases, leaving 13 bases between them. The CDR3 has 14 residues. CDR3 nucleotides: TGTGCCAGCAGTTTGCCCGGAATTGAATATGGCTACACCTTC. Its protein is CASSLPGIEYGYTF.

The gene calls are TRBV2 and TRBJ2-7; D perhaps matches TRBD1 (5 bases). The CDR3 covers 14 residues. Trimming removed 10 bases from V and 0 bases from J, with 16 bases in between. Germline lookup yields CDR1 SNHLY and CDR2 FYNNEI. The CDR3 sequence is CATHQSGLSYEQYF. For the CDR3, the DNA is TGTGCCACCCATCAGTCAGGGCTCTCCTACGAGCAGTACTTC.

A remark on this clone: One end of the junction is discordant with germline, which a read error may explain. V and J are TRBV4-2 and TRBJ1-5; 8 bases fit TRBD1. The CDR3 length is 14 residues. Per the germline V gene, CDR1 is LGHNA and CDR2 is YNFKEQ. This chain's CDR3 is CASSQERRQGARIF. The CDR3 nucleotides read TGTGCCAGCAGCCAAGAAAGAAGGCAGGGGGCACGAATTTTT.

The J gene is TRBJ2-1, the V gene TRBV11-3; the match to TRBD2 covers 7 bases. The CDR3 has 16 residues. V was pared by 5 bases and J by 5 bases, with 12 bases of the junction left unmatched. The germline CDR1 and CDR2 sequences are SGHNT and YENEEA. The CDR3 sequence is CASSPAWGRAHNEQFF. DNA for the CDR3: TGTGCCAGCAGCCCCGCGTGGGGGAGGGCCCACAATGAGCAGTTCTTC.